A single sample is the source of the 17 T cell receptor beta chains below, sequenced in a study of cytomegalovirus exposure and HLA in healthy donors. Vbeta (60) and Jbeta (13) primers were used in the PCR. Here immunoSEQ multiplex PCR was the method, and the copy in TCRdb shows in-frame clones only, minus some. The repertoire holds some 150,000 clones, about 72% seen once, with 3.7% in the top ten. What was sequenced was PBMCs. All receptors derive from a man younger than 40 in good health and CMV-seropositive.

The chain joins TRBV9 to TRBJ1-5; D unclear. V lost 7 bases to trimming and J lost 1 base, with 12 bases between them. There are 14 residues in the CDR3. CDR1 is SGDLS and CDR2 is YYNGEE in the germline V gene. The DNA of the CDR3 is TGTGCCAGCGCCGGCGGGGAAAGCAATCAGCCCCAGCATTTT. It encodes CASAGGESNQPQHF.

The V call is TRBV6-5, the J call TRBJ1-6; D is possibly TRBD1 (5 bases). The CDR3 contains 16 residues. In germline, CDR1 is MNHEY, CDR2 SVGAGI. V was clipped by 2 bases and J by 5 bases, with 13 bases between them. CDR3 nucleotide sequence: TGTGCCAGCAGTTACATCGACAGACTTGATAATTCACCCCTCCACTTT. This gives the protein CASSYIDRLDNSPLHF.

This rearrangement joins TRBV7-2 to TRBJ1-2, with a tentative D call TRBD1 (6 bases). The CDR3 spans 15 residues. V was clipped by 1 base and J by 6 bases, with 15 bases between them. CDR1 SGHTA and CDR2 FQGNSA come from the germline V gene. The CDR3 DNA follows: TGTGCCAGCAGCTTAGACAGGGTGGTTGTGGATGGCTACACCTTC. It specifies CASSLDRVVVDGYTF. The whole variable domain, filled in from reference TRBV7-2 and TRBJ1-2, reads GAGVSQSPSNKVTEKGKDVELRCDPISGHTALYWYRQSLGQGLEFLIYFQGNSAPDKSGLPSDRFSAERTGGSVSTLTIQRTQQEDSAVYLCASSLDRVVVDGYTFGSGTRLTVV.

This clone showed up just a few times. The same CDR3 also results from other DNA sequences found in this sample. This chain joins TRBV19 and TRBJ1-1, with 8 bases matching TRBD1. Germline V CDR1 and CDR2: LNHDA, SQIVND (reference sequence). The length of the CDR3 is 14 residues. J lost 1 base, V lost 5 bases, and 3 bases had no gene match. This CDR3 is CASSSDRGNTEAFF. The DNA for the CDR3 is TGTGCCAGTAGTTCTGACAGGGGGAACACTGAAGCTTTCTTT.

The CDR3 loop reads CASSAGVSSYEQYF. In DNA, the CDR3 is TGCGCCAGCAGCGCAGGGGTAAGCTCCTACGAGCAGTACTTC. V usage is TRBV5-1 and J usage is TRBJ2-7; the D gene is possibly TRBD1 (6 bases). Germline V lookup: CDR1 SGHRS, CDR2 YFSETQ. The CDR3 totals 14 residues. The V and J ends lost 4 bases and 0 bases respectively, with 11 bases between them.

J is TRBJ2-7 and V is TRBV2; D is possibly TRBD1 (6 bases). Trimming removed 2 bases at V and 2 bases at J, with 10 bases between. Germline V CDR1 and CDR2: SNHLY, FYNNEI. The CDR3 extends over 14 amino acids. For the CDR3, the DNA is TGTGCCAGCAGTGAAATTGGACAGCCCTACGAGCAGTACTTC. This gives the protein CASSEIGQPYEQYF. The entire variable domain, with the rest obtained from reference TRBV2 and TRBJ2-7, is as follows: EPEVTQTPSHQVTQMGQEVILRCVPISNHLYFYWYRQILGQKVEFLVSFYNNEISEKSEIFDDQFSVERPDGSNFTLKIRSTKLEDSAMYFCASSEIGQPYEQYFGPGTRLTVT.

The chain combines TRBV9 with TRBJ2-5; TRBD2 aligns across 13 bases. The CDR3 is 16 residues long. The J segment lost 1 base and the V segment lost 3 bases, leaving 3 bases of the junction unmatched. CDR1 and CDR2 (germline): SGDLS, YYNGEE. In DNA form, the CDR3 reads TGTGCCAGCAGCGCCGGGACTAGCGGGGTCCAAGAGACCCAGTACTTC. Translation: CASSAGTSGVQETQYF.

DNA for the CDR3: TGTGCCACCAGCAGACAGGGATCCTACAATGAGCAGTTCTTC. Translating it yields CATSRQGSYNEQFF. This chain joins TRBV15 and TRBJ2-1, with D possibly being TRBD1 (5 bases). V shed 2 bases and J shed 1 base, with 6 bases lying between them. The CDR3 loop spans 14 amino acids. CDR1 and CDR2 (germline): LNHNV, YYDKDF (reference sequence). Full variable domain (missing parts from reference TRBV15 and TRBJ2-1): DAMVIQNPRYQVTQFGKPVTLSCSQTLNHNVMYWYQQKSSQAPKLLFHYYDKDFNNEADTPDNFQSRRPNTSFCFLDIRSPGLGDTAMYLCATSRQGSYNEQFFGPGTRLTVL.

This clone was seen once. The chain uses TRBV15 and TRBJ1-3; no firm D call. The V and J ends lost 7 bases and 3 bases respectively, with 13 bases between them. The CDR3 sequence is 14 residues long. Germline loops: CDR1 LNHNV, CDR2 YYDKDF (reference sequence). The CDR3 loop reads CATTERGSGNTIYF. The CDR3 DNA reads TGTGCCACCACAGAGCGGGGAAGTGGAAACACCATATATTTT.

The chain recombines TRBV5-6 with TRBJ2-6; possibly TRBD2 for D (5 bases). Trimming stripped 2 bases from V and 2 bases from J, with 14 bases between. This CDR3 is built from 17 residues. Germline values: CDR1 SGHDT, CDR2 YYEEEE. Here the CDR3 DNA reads TGTGCCAGCAGCTTCGTTATCGGGGAAGCTGGGGCCAACGTCCTGACTTTC. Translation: CASSFVIGEAGANVLTF.

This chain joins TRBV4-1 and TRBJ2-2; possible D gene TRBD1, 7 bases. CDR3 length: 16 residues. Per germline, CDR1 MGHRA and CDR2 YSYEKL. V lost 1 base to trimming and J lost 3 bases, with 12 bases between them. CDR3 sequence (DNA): TGCGCCAGCAGCCAAGGGAGGGGACAGTACACCGGGGAGCTGTTTTTT. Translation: CASSQGRGQYTGELFF.

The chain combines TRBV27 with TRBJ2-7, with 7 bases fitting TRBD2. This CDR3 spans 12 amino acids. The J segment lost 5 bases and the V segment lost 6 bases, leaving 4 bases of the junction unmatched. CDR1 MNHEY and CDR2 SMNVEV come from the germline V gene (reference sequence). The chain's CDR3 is CASSAGGNEQYF. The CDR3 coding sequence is TGTGCCAGCAGCGCCGGGGGGAACGAGCAGTACTTC.

CDR3 DNA: TGTGCCAGCAGCTGGGAGGAGGATGGGAATGAGCAGTTCTTC. It specifies CASSWEEDGNEQFF. V gene TRBV7-6 combines with J gene TRBJ2-1; tentatively, D is TRBD2 (6 bases). The V gene lost 4 bases and the J gene lost 7 bases, with 14 bases spanning the gap. Germline-derived CDR1 and CDR2 are SGHVS and FNYEAQ. This CDR3 contains 14 residues. The whole variable domain, filled in from reference TRBV7-6 and TRBJ2-1, reads GAGVSQSPRYKVTKRGQDVALRCDPISGHVSLYWYRQALGQGPEFLTYFNYEAQQDKSGLPNDRFSAERPEGSISTLTIQRTEQRDSAMYRCASSWEEDGNEQFFGPGTRLTVL.

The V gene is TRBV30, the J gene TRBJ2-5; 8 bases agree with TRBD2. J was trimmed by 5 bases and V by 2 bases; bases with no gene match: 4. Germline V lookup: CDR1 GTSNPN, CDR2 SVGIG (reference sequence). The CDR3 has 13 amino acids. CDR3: CAWSSRLAETQYF. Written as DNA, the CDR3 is TGTGCCTGGAGTTCCCGACTAGCGGAGACCCAGTACTTC.

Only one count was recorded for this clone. The CDR3 DNA follows: TGTGCCAGCAGCTCCCGGCGGGGCCAGGGGGCCTACGAGCAGTACTTC. It specifies CASSSRRGQGAYEQYF. The genes are TRBV5-6 and TRBJ2-7, with a weak D call TRBD1 (7 bases). Germline V lookup: CDR1 SGHDT, CDR2 YYEEEE. The CDR3 loop spans 16 amino acids. Trimming took 3 bases from V and 2 from J, leaving 18 bases between them.

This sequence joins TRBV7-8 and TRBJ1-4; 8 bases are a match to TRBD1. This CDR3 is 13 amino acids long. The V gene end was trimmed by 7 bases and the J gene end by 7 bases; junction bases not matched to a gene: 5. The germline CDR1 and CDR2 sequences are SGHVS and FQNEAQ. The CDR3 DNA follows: TGTGCCAGCACCCTTGACAGGGGTGAAAAACTGTTTTTT. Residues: CASTLDRGEKLFF.

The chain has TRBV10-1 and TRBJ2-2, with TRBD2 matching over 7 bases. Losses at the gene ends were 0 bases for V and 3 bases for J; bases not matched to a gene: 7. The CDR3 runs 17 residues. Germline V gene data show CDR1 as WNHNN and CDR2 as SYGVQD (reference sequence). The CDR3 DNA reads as TGCGCCAGCAGTGAGTCGAATACCCTAGCGGACACCGGGGAGCTGTTTTTT. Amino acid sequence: CASSESNTLADTGELFF.